This TCR beta chain was sequenced during a study of shared clonotypes between healthy human individuals. Between the trimmed V and J ends, which lost 7 bases and 0 bases, there was a span of 13 bases. CDR1 is MNHNS, CDR2 SASEGT, per germline. The CDR3 is 15 amino acids. This clone appeared a few times. This table comes from immunoSEQ multiplex PCR, and its TCRdb copy is limited to in-frame clones, with some not included. The sample consists of over a million clones, 60% to 80% of them appearing once. The receptor comes from a man between 18 and 29 years old in good health. The chain recombines TRBV6-1 with TRBJ1-5; no definite D call. The sample taken for sequencing was memory CD4+ T cells sorted from blood. Indicated subset: CD45RA-negative fraction. CDR3 bases: TGTGCCAGCACTGGGAGTACCCTTAGCAATCAGCCCCAGCATTTT. As protein: CASTGSTLSNQPQHF.